Listed below are T cell receptor beta chains from one sample, sequenced in a study of Tregs in tolerant kidney transplant recipients. This table comes from immunoSEQ multiplex PCR, and its TCRdb copy is limited to in-frame clones, with some not included. The sample records some 240,000 clones, 65% to 85% being singletons. Sequencing was performed on CD4+ T cells from blood. Source of these receptors: a human donor in good health. CDR3s include the opening cysteine and the closing phenylalanine or tryptophan. Fields, in order: clone size, CDR3 length, D gene, V gene, J gene, CDR3 protein, CDR3 DNA. The D gene is left open where the match is weak. Only part of the rows carry a size: once, few, many, or a class if the clone is expanded.

clone_size: -; cdr3_length: 14; d_call: -; v_call: TRBV5-4; j_call: TRBJ2-1; cdr3_aa: CASSLGGTGAKQFF; cdr3_nt: TGTGCCAGCAGCTTGGGAGGTACGGGGGCCAAGCAGTTCTTC
clone_size: once; cdr3_length: 15; d_call: TRBD1; v_call: TRBV15; j_call: TRBJ1-2; cdr3_aa: CATSRAPDRSYGYTF; cdr3_nt: TGTGCCACCAGCAGAGCTCCGGACAGGAGCTATGGCTACACCTTC
clone_size: -; cdr3_length: 19; d_call: TRBD2; v_call: TRBV7-8; j_call: TRBJ2-1; cdr3_aa: CASSSLAGGLPSSYNEQFF; cdr3_nt: TGTGCCAGCAGCTCACTAGCGGGGGGCCTCCCGAGCTCCTACAATGAGCAGTTCTTC
clone_size: -; cdr3_length: 11; d_call: -; v_call: TRBV5-5; j_call: TRBJ2-7; cdr3_aa: CASSASYEQYF; cdr3_nt: TGTGCCAGCAGCGCTTCCTACGAGCAGTACTTC
clone_size: -; cdr3_length: 15; d_call: TRBD2; v_call: TRBV13; j_call: TRBJ2-3; cdr3_aa: CASSLERGSTDTQYF; cdr3_nt: TGTGCCAGCAGCCTCGAGCGGGGTAGCACAGATACGCAGTATTTT
clone_size: -; cdr3_length: 14; d_call: -; v_call: TRBV25-1; j_call: TRBJ1-5; cdr3_aa: CASSAQGLHQPQHF; cdr3_nt: TGTGCCAGCAGTGCACAGGGCCTCCATCAGCCCCAGCATTTT
clone_size: -; cdr3_length: 15; d_call: -; v_call: TRBV6-5; j_call: TRBJ1-3; cdr3_aa: CASSLDWGVGNTIYF; cdr3_nt: TGTGCCAGCAGCCTGGACTGGGGAGTGGGAAACACCATATATTTT
clone_size: -; cdr3_length: 15; d_call: -; v_call: TRBV6-5; j_call: TRBJ1-6; cdr3_aa: CASSYTADVGQTLHF; cdr3_nt: TGTGCCAGCAGTTACACTGCGGACGTCGGACAGACCCTCCACTTT
clone_size: -; cdr3_length: 15; d_call: TRBD2; v_call: TRBV9; j_call: TRBJ2-3; cdr3_aa: CASSTGTSITDTQYF; cdr3_nt: TGTGCCAGCAGCACCGGGACTAGCATAACAGATACGCAGTATTTT
clone_size: -; cdr3_length: 15; d_call: -; v_call: TRBV7-9; j_call: TRBJ2-7; cdr3_aa: CASSLPSDPTYEQYF; cdr3_nt: TGTGCCAGCAGCCTTCCAAGTGACCCAACCTACGAGCAGTACTTC
clone_size: -; cdr3_length: 14; d_call: -; v_call: TRBV6-1; j_call: TRBJ2-5; cdr3_aa: CASAEGRAGATQYF; cdr3_nt: TGTGCCAGCGCCGAGGGCCGGGCTGGGGCGACCCAGTACTTC
clone_size: -; cdr3_length: 19; d_call: TRBD2; v_call: TRBV11-3; j_call: TRBJ2-1; cdr3_aa: CASSLQGKLAGATYNEQFF; cdr3_nt: TGTGCCAGCAGCCTACAGGGGAAACTAGCGGGGGCCACCTACAATGAGCAGTTCTTC
clone_size: once; cdr3_length: 16; d_call: -; v_call: TRBV6-1; j_call: TRBJ2-7; cdr3_aa: CASSEILRDGGDEQYF; cdr3_nt: TGTGCCAGCAGTGAAATCCTACGGGACGGGGGCGACGAGCAGTACTTC
clone_size: -; cdr3_length: 16; d_call: -; v_call: TRBV7-6; j_call: TRBJ2-7; cdr3_aa: CASSSPFGRAPYEQYF; cdr3_nt: TGTGCCAGCAGCTCCCCGTTTGGGCGGGCCCCCTACGAGCAGTACTTC
clone_size: -; cdr3_length: 16; d_call: -; v_call: TRBV11-2; j_call: TRBJ2-1; cdr3_aa: CASSPGGGGPYNEQFF; cdr3_nt: TGTGCCAGCAGCCCCGGAGGGGGAGGACCCTACAATGAGCAGTTCTTC
clone_size: -; cdr3_length: 17; d_call: -; v_call: TRBV6-1; j_call: TRBJ1-4; cdr3_aa: CASSDIYTGLANEKLFF; cdr3_nt: TGTGCCAGCAGTGACATCTATACAGGGCTAGCTAATGAAAAACTGTTTTTT
clone_size: -; cdr3_length: 16; d_call: -; v_call: TRBV9; j_call: TRBJ2-7; cdr3_aa: CASSAQEQGLSYEQYF; cdr3_nt: TGTGCCAGCAGCGCCCAAGAACAGGGCCTGTCCTACGAGCAGTACTTC
clone_size: -; cdr3_length: 13; d_call: -; v_call: TRBV2; j_call: TRBJ1-1; cdr3_aa: CASSDQQYTEAFF; cdr3_nt: TGTGCCAGCAGTGACCAGCAATACACTGAAGCTTTCTTT
clone_size: -; cdr3_length: 12; d_call: -; v_call: TRBV28; j_call: TRBJ1-1; cdr3_aa: CASRGGATEAFF; cdr3_nt: TGTGCCAGCAGGGGCGGGGCCACTGAAGCTTTCTTT
clone_size: -; cdr3_length: 13; d_call: -; v_call: TRBV18; j_call: TRBJ1-3; cdr3_aa: CASSPAREDTIYF; cdr3_nt: TGTGCCAGCTCACCAGCAAGGGAGGACACCATATATTTT
clone_size: -; cdr3_length: 16; d_call: TRBD1; v_call: TRBV4-1; j_call: TRBJ1-2; cdr3_aa: CASSQGGTGGIYGYTF; cdr3_nt: TGCGCCAGCAGCCAGGGCGGGACAGGGGGCATCTATGGCTACACCTTC
clone_size: -; cdr3_length: 15; d_call: -; v_call: TRBV5-1; j_call: TRBJ2-2; cdr3_aa: CASSSGTPNTGELFF; cdr3_nt: TGCGCCAGCAGCTCCGGGACACCGAACACCGGGGAGCTGTTTTTT
clone_size: -; cdr3_length: 15; d_call: -; v_call: TRBV6-5; j_call: TRBJ1-5; cdr3_aa: CASSYRGAPDQPQHF; cdr3_nt: TGTGCCAGCAGTTATAGGGGGGCGCCTGATCAGCCCCAGCATTTT